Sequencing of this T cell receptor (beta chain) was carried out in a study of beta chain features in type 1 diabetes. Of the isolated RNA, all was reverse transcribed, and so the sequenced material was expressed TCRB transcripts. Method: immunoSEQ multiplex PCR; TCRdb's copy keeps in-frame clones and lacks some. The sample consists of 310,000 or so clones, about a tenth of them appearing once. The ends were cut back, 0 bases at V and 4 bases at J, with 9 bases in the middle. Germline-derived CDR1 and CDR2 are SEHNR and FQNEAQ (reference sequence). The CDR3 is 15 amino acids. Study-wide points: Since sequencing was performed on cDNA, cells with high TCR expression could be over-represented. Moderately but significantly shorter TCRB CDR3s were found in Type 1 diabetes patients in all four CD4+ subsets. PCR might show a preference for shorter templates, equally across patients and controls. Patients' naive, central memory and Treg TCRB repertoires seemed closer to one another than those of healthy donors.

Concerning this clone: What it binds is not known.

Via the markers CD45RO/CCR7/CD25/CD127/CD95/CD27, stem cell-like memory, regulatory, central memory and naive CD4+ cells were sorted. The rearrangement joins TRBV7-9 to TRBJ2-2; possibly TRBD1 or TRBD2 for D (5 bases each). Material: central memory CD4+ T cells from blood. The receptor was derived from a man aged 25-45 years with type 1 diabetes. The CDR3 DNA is TGTGCCAGCAGCTTAGCGCTGGGGGTCACCGGGGAGCTGTTTTTT. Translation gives CASSLALGVTGELFF.